This TCR beta chain is from a study of T cells in localized non-small cell lung cancer. Study results and limitations: Uninvolved nearby lung showed the greatest T cell clonality, exceeding that found in tumor.

TCRdb's copy holds only in-frame clones and misses some; the assay was immunoSEQ multiplex PCR. Here the sample spans tens of thousands of clones, 86% being singletons. Notes on this clone: Its specificity is not known.

Germline V gives CDR1 ENHRY, CDR2 SYGVKD. V lost 2 bases to trimming and J lost 4 bases; unmatched junction nucleotides: 4. The CDR3 is 15 residues long. The specimen was peripheral blood mononuclear cells, collected before any cancer treatment. This receptor was obtained from a male donor at least 60 years old with stage II lung adenocarcinoma. The chain uses TRBV10-3 and TRBJ1-4; TRBD1 matches 7 bases. In nucleotides, the CDR3 is TGTGCCATCAGTGAGAGGGGGCAGGGTAATGAAAAACTGTTTTTT. It translates to CAISERGQGNEKLFF.